These 18 T cell receptor beta chains were sequenced from one sample in a study of blood T cell repertoires in COVID-19. This table comes from immunoSEQ multiplex PCR, and its TCRdb copy is limited to in-frame clones, with some not included. The sample shows some 310,000 clones, roughly nine tenths of them seen only once. Material: PBMCs or T cells enriched from blood (not recorded which). These receptors all stem from a woman younger than 45 who had recovered from COVID-19.

The CDR3 region is CASGETGVNTIYF. CDR3 coding DNA: TGTGCCAGCGGCGAGACAGGGGTAAACACCATATATTTT. The V gene is TRBV27, the J gene TRBJ1-3, with 8 positions matching TRBD1. From germline, CDR1 is MNHEY and CDR2 SMNVEV (reference sequence). V was clipped by 8 bases and J by 6 bases; unmatched bases: 6. The CDR3 is 13 residues long.

This rearrangement joins TRBV2 to TRBJ2-7; 12 positions agree with TRBD2. CDR1 is SNHLY and CDR2 is FYNNEI in the germline V gene. The J segment lost 3 bases and the V segment lost 6 bases, leaving 12 bases of the junction unmatched. CDR3 length equals 17 residues. In DNA form, the CDR3 reads TGTGCCAGCAGGGAACTCCGCCTACTAGCGGGAGGCTACGAGCAGTACTTC. Translated, it gives CASRELRLLAGGYEQYF.

The chain employs TRBV9 and TRBJ2-1, with a weak D call TRBD2 (5 bases). V was shortened by 3 bases and J by 5 bases, with 18 bases between the two germline ends. The germline CDR1 and CDR2 sequences are SGDLS and YYNGEE. This CDR3 contains 16 residues. The DNA of the CDR3 is TGTGCCAGCAGCGCCTATATCGGGATTCGGAACAATGAGCAGTTCTTC. It codes for CASSAYIGIRNNEQFF.

V is TRBV4-2 and J is TRBJ1-6, with D possibly matching TRBD1 (5 bases). Trimming left V 0 bases short and J 8 bases short, with 23 bases between. Germline CDR1 reads LGHNA; CDR2 reads YNFKEQ. This CDR3 region has 19 residues. The CDR3 nucleotides read TGTGCCAGCAGCCAAGAACCCCTCCGGGGGTGGTCGGGTGATTCACCCCTCCACTTT. Amino acids: CASSQEPLRGWSGDSPLHF.

The CDR3 nucleotides read TGCGCCAGCGGATGCGGGACTAGCGGGGAGGAGGAGCAGTTCTTC. Protein: CASGCGTSGEEEQFF. The rearrangement links TRBV10-1 to TRBJ2-1, with 13 bases identical to TRBD2. The trim removed 8 bases at V and 10 bases at J, leaving 11 bases unmatched. This CDR3 has 15 amino acids. CDR1 and CDR2 (germline): WNHNN, SYGVQD (reference sequence).

A single count supports this clone. The CDR3 sequence: CASSLKETQYF. The CDR3, as DNA: TGCGCCAGCAGCCTAAAAGAGACCCAGTACTTC. The rearrangement uses TRBV4-1 and TRBJ2-5; D ambiguous. The CDR3 covers 11 residues. Germline CDR1 MGHRA, CDR2 YSYEKL. Deletions cut 4 bases from V and 3 bases from J, with 3 bases between.

The V gene is TRBV18, the J gene TRBJ1-5; 12 positions match TRBD1. Germline V gene data show CDR1 as KGHSH and CDR2 as LQKENI. V shed 3 bases and J 8 bases; nucleotides not matched to a gene: 8. The CDR3 totals 16 residues. The CDR3 protein is CASSPGGTGGREPQHF. CDR3 coding DNA: TGTGCCAGCTCACCGGGCGGGACAGGGGGCAGAGAGCCCCAGCATTTT.

The chain joins TRBV7-9 to TRBJ1-1; 9 bases fit TRBD1. V lost 5 bases, J lost 3 bases, and 4 bases stayed unmatched. This CDR3 spans 14 amino acids. Germline CDR1 and CDR2: SEHNR and FQNEAQ (reference sequence). CDR3 DNA: TGTGCCAGCAGCCGGGACAGGGAGGACACTGAAGCTTTCTTT. Residues: CASSRDREDTEAFF.

The genes are TRBV10-3 and TRBJ2-1, with 11 bases lining up with TRBD2. The CDR3 is 18 residues long. Germline CDR1 ENHRY, CDR2 SYGVKD. V dropped 5 bases and J dropped 3; count of bases not matched to a gene: 12. The CDR3 sequence: CAISKKSLAGVNYNEQFF. In DNA, the CDR3 is TGTGCCATCAGTAAAAAGTCACTAGCGGGAGTGAACTACAATGAGCAGTTCTTC.

This chain connects TRBV6-4 to TRBJ2-1, with 9 bases identical to TRBD2. V gave up 3 bases and J gave up 5 bases; unmatched junction bases: 5. Germline lookup yields CDR1 MRHNA and CDR2 SNTAGT. This CDR3 region has 15 residues. The CDR3 coding sequence is TGTGCCAGCAGTGAATCAGCGGGAGGACACAATGAGCAGTTCTTC. Residues: CASSESAGGHNEQFF.

The chain is built from TRBV7-9 and TRBJ2-6, with 7 bases aligning to TRBD1. The germline V gene encodes CDR1 SEHNR and CDR2 FQNEAQ (reference sequence). V lost 1 base to trimming and J lost 0 bases; unmatched junction nucleotides: 6. The CDR3 length is 18 residues. The DNA for the CDR3 is TGTGCCAGCAGCTTAGTGGGGACAGCTCACTCTGGGGCCAACGTCCTGACTTTC. Its protein product is CASSLVGTAHSGANVLTF.

The V call is TRBV11-2, the J call TRBJ2-5; D unclear. CDR1 is SGHAT and CDR2 is FQNNGV in the germline V gene. The CDR3 is 13 amino acids. With 1 base removed from V and 3 bases from J, the gap between germline ends came to 6 bases. The CDR3 DNA reads TGTGCCAGCAGCTTAGGGCAGGAAGAGACCCAGTACTTC. The encoded protein is CASSLGQEETQYF.

V usage is TRBV18 and J usage is TRBJ2-7, with 9 bases lining up with TRBD1. The germline V gene encodes CDR1 KGHSH and CDR2 LQKENI. With 3 bases clipped from V and 5 bases from J, the junction kept 5 bases outside the gene matches. CDR3 length equals 14 residues. CDR3 sequence: CASSPGQGRDEQYF. Here the CDR3 DNA reads TGTGCCAGCTCACCGGGACAGGGTAGGGACGAGCAGTACTTC.

The chain is built from TRBV7-8 and TRBJ2-7; 7 nucleotides match TRBD2. From germline, CDR1 is SGHVS and CDR2 FQNEAQ. Trimming cost V 5 bases and J 6 bases; bases outside gene matches: 10. This CDR3 has 14 amino acids. The DNA for the CDR3 is TGTGCCAGCAGCCAAAAGAAGCGGGAAACCGAGCAGTACTTC. Protein: CASSQKKRETEQYF.

This clone was detected once. The chain uses TRBV5-4 and TRBJ1-2; 8 nucleotides agree with TRBD1. The junction had 7 bases not matched to a gene; V was cut back by 4 bases and J by 5 bases. The germline gives CDR1 SGHNT, CDR2 YYREEE (reference sequence). The CDR3 covers 14 residues. The CDR3 loop is CASSPGTGFYGYTF. The CDR3 DNA follows: TGTGCCAGCAGCCCCGGGACAGGTTTTTATGGCTACACCTTC. The whole variable domain, filled in from reference TRBV5-4 and TRBJ1-2, reads ETGVTQSPTHLIKTRGQQVTLRCSSQSGHNTVSWYQQALGQGPQFIFQYYREEENGRGNFPPRFSGLQFPNYSSELNVNALELDDSALYLCASSPGTGFYGYTFGSGTRLTVV.

The chain combines TRBV19 with TRBJ1-2; 9 nucleotides agree with TRBD1. Unmatched junction bases numbered 5, after V lost 9 bases and J lost 0 bases. The CDR3 is made up of 14 amino acids. Looked up from germline, CDR1 is LNHDA and CDR2 is SQIVND (reference sequence). The CDR3 spells CASGTGLTNYGYTF. The CDR3 DNA is TGTGCCAGCGGGACAGGGCTAACTAACTATGGCTACACCTTC.

CDR3 in amino acids: CASSSPTPRTENTEAFF. For the CDR3, the DNA is TGTGCCAGCAGCTCTCCGACACCGAGAACAGAGAACACTGAAGCTTTCTTT. J is TRBJ1-1 and V is TRBV11-2; D ambiguous. The V end was cut by 4 bases, the J end by 1 base, with 19 bases between. The germline V gene encodes CDR1 SGHAT and CDR2 FQNNGV. The CDR3 contains 17 residues. Full variable domain (remainder filled in from reference TRBV11-2 and TRBJ1-1): EAGVAQSPRYKIIEKRQSVAFWCNPISGHATLYWYQQILGQGPKLLIQFQNNGVVDDSQLPKDRFSAERLKGVDSTLKIQPAKLEDSAVYLCASSSPTPRTENTEAFFGQGTRLTVV.

The chain joins TRBV18 to TRBJ2-3; the match to TRBD1 covers 9 bases. The CDR3 has 17 residues. The V gene's germline CDR1 is KGHSH and CDR2 LQKENI. V shed 5 bases, J shed 0 bases, and the junction held 9 bases outside the gene matches. In DNA form, the CDR3 reads TGTGCCAGCTCATTAAATGGCGGGACAGGGAGCACAGATACGCAGTATTTT. This sequence encodes CASSLNGGTGSTDTQYF.